This entry lists 25 T cell receptor beta chains sequenced from one sample in a study of blood T cell repertoires in COVID-19. Clones were sequenced by immunoSEQ multiplex PCR, and TCRdb holds only the in-frame ones, with some missing. Of roughly 8,000 clones listed, 86% are singletons. Sequencing was performed on peripheral blood. Receptor source: a woman aged 60-75 years with active COVID-19.

The V and J genes are TRBV19 and TRBJ1-4, with 10 bases identical to TRBD1. Germline trimming cut 4 bases from V and 7 bases from J; bases unmatched to any gene: 9. CDR3 length: 16 residues. Germline-derived CDR1 and CDR2 are LNHDA and SQIVND (reference sequence). The CDR3 bases are TGTGCCAGTAGTAGAAGCCGGGACAGGGGATCTGAAAAACTGTTTTTT. Residues: CASSRSRDRGSEKLFF.

The chain recombines TRBV5-4 with TRBJ2-3; 11 positions agree with TRBD2. Losses at the gene ends were 4 bases for V and 5 bases for J; bases not matched to a gene: 6. Looked up from germline, CDR1 is SGHNT and CDR2 is YYREEE (reference sequence). The CDR3 has 15 residues. The CDR3 loop is CASSATSGGVDTQYF. The CDR3 nucleotides are TGTGCCAGCAGCGCCACTAGCGGGGGAGTAGATACGCAGTATTTT.

The gene calls are TRBV3-1 (or the pseudogene TRBV3-2) and TRBJ1-2, with D maybe TRBD1 (6 bases). The germline V gene has CDR1 LGHDT and CDR2 YNNKEL (reference sequence). V was pared by 3 bases and J by 0 bases, with 14 bases between. The CDR3 is 16 amino acids. The CDR3 nucleotides read TGTGCCAGCAGCCAGAAGAGTGGGGGCGCTAACTATGGCTACACCTTC. This translates into CASSQKSGGANYGYTF.

V usage is TRBV3-1 (or the pseudogene TRBV3-2) and J usage is TRBJ2-3, with D possibly matching TRBD1 (5 bases). The CDR3 consists of 15 residues. Trimming took 3 bases from V and 1 from J, leaving 11 bases between them. Germline CDR1 reads LGHDT; CDR2 reads YNNKEL (reference sequence). This CDR3 reads CASSHGAPGTDTQYF. The CDR3 DNA is TGTGCCAGCAGCCATGGGGCCCCCGGCACAGATACGCAGTATTTT.

The chain couples TRBV25-1 to TRBJ1-2; possibly TRBD1 for D (6 bases). Germline lookup yields CDR1 MGHDK and CDR2 SYGVNS. V was shortened by 5 bases and J by 8 bases, with 12 bases between the two germline ends. This CDR3 comprises 12 residues. The CDR3 here is CASSPGQGGYTF. DNA of the CDR3: TGTGCCAGCAGTCCAGGGCAGGGGGGCTACACCTTC.

This clone was picked up a small number of times. This chain links TRBV2 with TRBJ1-5, with a weak D call TRBD1 (6 bases). The CDR3 runs 12 residues. V lost 7 bases and J 5 bases, leaving 9 bases between the germline ends. Per germline, CDR1 SNHLY and CDR2 FYNNEI. CDR3 residues: CASKGDDQPQHF. The CDR3 bases are TGTGCCAGCAAGGGGGATGATCAGCCCCAGCATTTT.

The chain carries TRBV7-2 and TRBJ2-7, with 9 bases fitting TRBD2. CDR1 and CDR2 (germline): SGHTA, FQGNSA. The trim removed 3 bases at V and 7 bases at J, leaving 7 bases unmatched. The CDR3 is 14 amino acids. The CDR3 nucleotides read TGTGCCAGCAGCTTTGCGGGGGGGCCGTGGGAGCAGTACTTC. It specifies CASSFAGGPWEQYF.

The rearrangement joins TRBV7-2 to TRBJ1-1; D is perhaps TRBD1 (6 bases). The germline V gene has CDR1 SGHTA and CDR2 FQGNSA. This CDR3 region has 11 residues. Trimming left V 4 bases short and J 10 bases short, with 10 bases between. The CDR3 spells CASSSSGAAFF. CDR3 coding DNA: TGTGCCAGCAGCTCCTCAGGGGCAGCTTTCTTT.

The chain recombines TRBV6-5 with TRBJ1-1; unclear D gene. This CDR3 has 14 residues. V lost 4 bases to trimming and J lost 0 bases, with 9 bases between them. Germline values: CDR1 MNHEY, CDR2 SVGAGI. The CDR3 spells CASSSSMMNTEAFF. Written as DNA, the CDR3 is TGTGCCAGCAGTTCCAGTATGATGAACACTGAAGCTTTCTTT.

By sample share, this clone is large (0.1 to 1%). The gene calls are TRBV15 and TRBJ2-7, with D possibly TRBD2 on 5 matching bases. The CDR3 runs to 14 residues. Germline lookup yields CDR1 LNHNV and CDR2 YYDKDF (reference sequence). Trimming shortened V by 0 bases and J by 2 bases, and 8 bases separated the two germline ends. The CDR3 nucleotides read TGTGCCACCAGCAGAGAGAGGGTGACCTACGAGCAGTACTTC. Its translation is CATSRERVTYEQYF.

V gene TRBV5-6 combines with J gene TRBJ1-3; no clear D gene. V was shortened by 1 base and J by 2 bases, with 7 bases between the two germline ends. Germline-derived CDR1 and CDR2 are SGHDT and YYEEEE. This CDR3 spans 14 amino acids. The chain's CDR3 is CASSLLSAGNTIYF. The DNA of the CDR3 is TGTGCCAGCAGCTTGTTGTCAGCTGGAAACACCATATATTTT.

The J gene is TRBJ1-2, the V gene TRBV14, with D hard to call. The CDR3 consists of 15 residues. V was trimmed by 0 bases and J by 4 bases, leaving 12 bases between them. In germline, CDR1 is SGHDN, CDR2 FVKESK. This CDR3 reads CASSQDPSSGYGYTF. The CDR3 nucleotides are TGTGCCAGCAGCCAAGATCCGTCCTCAGGCTATGGCTACACCTTC.

The chain combines TRBV7-9 with TRBJ1-3; D is unresolved. In germline, CDR1 is SEHNR, CDR2 FQNEAQ (reference sequence). This CDR3 has 13 amino acids. V was shortened by 6 bases and J by 0 bases, with 6 bases between the two germline ends. CDR3 nucleotide sequence: TGTGCCAGCAGTTTCTTCTCTGGAAACACCATATATTTT. Protein product: CASSFFSGNTIYF.

CDR3 sequence: CASSRALINYGYTF. In DNA, the CDR3 is TGTGCCAGCAGCCGCGCCCTTATCAACTATGGCTACACCTTC. The chain carries TRBV7-2 and TRBJ1-2; D is uncertain. V lost 5 bases and J 2 bases, leaving 12 bases between the germline ends. The CDR3 extends over 14 amino acids. Germline V lookup: CDR1 SGHTA, CDR2 FQGNSA. Supplemented by reference TRBV7-2 and TRBJ1-2, the full variable domain reads GAGVSQSPSNKVTEKGKDVELRCDPISGHTALYWYRQSLGQGLEFLIYFQGNSAPDKSGLPSDRFSAERTGGSVSTLTIQRTQQEDSAVYLCASSRALINYGYTFGSGTRLTVV.

The rearrangement uses TRBV19 and TRBJ2-5; D gene unclear. The CDR3 length is 12 residues. The V end lost 9 bases, the J end lost 4 bases, and 12 bases lay between the germline ends. Per the germline V gene, CDR1 is LNHDA and CDR2 is SQIVND (reference sequence). CDR3 coding DNA: TGTGCCAGCAGCGCCGTCGGAGAGACCCAGTACTTC. Protein sequence: CASSAVGETQYF.

The CDR3: CSVGGGNSPLHF. Written as DNA, the CDR3 is TGCAGCGTTGGGGGCGGAAATTCACCCCTCCACTTT. The chain carries TRBV29-1 and TRBJ1-6; tentatively, D is TRBD1 (5 bases). This CDR3 comprises 12 residues. CDR1 is SQVTM, CDR2 ANQGSEA, per germline. Trimming removed 4 bases from V and 7 bases from J, with 8 bases in between.

This clone was observed once. The chain joins TRBV4-3 to TRBJ2-2; D unclear. V gave up 4 bases and J gave up 7 bases, with 16 bases separating them. Germline CDR1 is LGHNA and CDR2 is YSLEER. The CDR3 has 15 residues. The CDR3 DNA sequence: TGCGCCAGCAGCCTACACGTCCCGGCGGTCGGGGAGCTGTTTTTT. It specifies CASSLHVPAVGELFF.

The genes are TRBV5-6 and TRBJ1-1; D is uncertain. CDR1 and CDR2 (germline): SGHDT, YYEEEE. The CDR3 has 16 residues. The germline V and J ends were trimmed by 0 bases and 5 bases, with 17 bases remaining between them. CDR3 loop: CASSLAYPGSGTEAFF. In DNA form, the CDR3 reads TGTGCCAGCAGCTTGGCTTATCCCGGGTCGGGAACTGAAGCTTTCTTT.

The chain employs TRBV30 and TRBJ2-6; TRBD2 might be the D (6 bases). Trimming took off 0 bases at V and 2 bases at J, with 8 bases between the two ends. The CDR3 is made up of 15 amino acids. Germline V gene data show CDR1 as GTSNPN and CDR2 as SVGIG (reference sequence). This CDR3 reads CAWSVRRAGANVLTF. CDR3 DNA: TGTGCCTGGAGTGTAAGGAGGGCTGGGGCCAACGTCCTGACTTTC.

The chain is built from TRBV6-2 or TRBV6-3 and TRBJ1-2, with D perhaps TRBD1 (5 bases). Per the germline V gene, CDR1 is MNHEY and CDR2 is SVGEGT. CDR3 length: 15 amino acids. Between the trimmed V and J ends, which lost 6 bases and 0 bases, there was a span of 14 bases. This CDR3 is CASSQTTEANYGYTF. The CDR3 DNA sequence: TGTGCCAGCAGCCAAACGACAGAAGCTAACTATGGCTACACCTTC.

The gene calls are TRBV6-6 and TRBJ1-4; 9 positions match TRBD1. The CDR3 totals 15 residues. V lost 4 bases and J lost 8; bases outside the gene matches: 8. The germline CDR1 and CDR2 sequences are MNHNY and SVGAGI (reference sequence). The CDR3 region is CASSSLGTGNEKLFF. The CDR3 region has the DNA TGTGCCAGCAGTTCCCTGGGGACAGGGAACGAAAAACTGTTTTTT.

This clone has a single count. The rearrangement links TRBV29-1 to TRBJ2-7; D is uncertain. Germline V lookup: CDR1 SQVTM, CDR2 ANQGSEA. The germline V and J ends were trimmed by 5 bases and 0 bases, with 5 bases remaining between them. This CDR3 is built from 11 residues. The CDR3 region has the DNA TGCAGCGTTATCCTCTCCTACGAGCAGTACTTC. This codes for CSVILSYEQYF.

V usage is TRBV11-2 and J usage is TRBJ2-7, with 7 bases matching TRBD1. With 6 bases clipped from V and 5 bases from J, the junction kept 7 bases outside the gene matches. Germline loops: CDR1 SGHAT, CDR2 FQNNGV. This CDR3 is 13 amino acids long. CDR3 amino acids: CASRTTGADEQYF. Written as DNA, the CDR3 is TGTGCCAGCAGAACTACAGGGGCGGACGAGCAGTACTTC.

The rearrangement links TRBV6-6 to TRBJ1-2; the match to TRBD1 covers 7 bases. The length of the CDR3 is 15 residues. J was trimmed by 4 bases and V by 7 bases; bases with no gene match: 12. Looked up from germline, CDR1 is MNHNY and CDR2 is SVGAGI (reference sequence). This CDR3 reads CASNDGGQALYGYTF. The CDR3 DNA reads as TGTGCCAGCAACGACGGTGGACAGGCCCTCTATGGCTACACCTTC.

V gene TRBV9 combines with J gene TRBJ1-5, with D hard to call. Trimming stripped 2 bases from V and 4 bases from J, with 13 bases between. Germline CDR1 and CDR2: SGDLS and YYNGEE. The CDR3 contains 15 residues. This CDR3 reads CASSVHSGENQPQHF. The CDR3 coding sequence is TGTGCCAGCAGCGTTCATTCGGGTGAGAATCAGCCCCAGCATTTT.